Sequencing of this T cell receptor beta chain was carried out in a study of blood T cell repertoires in COVID-19 (dated by TCRdb to between 2020 and 2021). For the wider study: Samples covering the acute and convalescent phases of COVID-19 were provided by collaborators in the United States, Italy and Spain. HLA class I and class II types, where available, came from metadata supplied by the sample provider rather than from assay-based typing. Nearly every sample came with metadata listing a de-identified subject ID, COVID-19 status, age in years and sex. Subjects who had been exposed to COVID-19, were actively infected with it, or had recovered from it provided the deeply sampled blood TCRbeta repertoires that made up the dataset. The repertoires were released in a freely available public database intended as a resource for research on the immune response to SARS-CoV-2. The samples were drawn from the first 160 participants of the ongoing ImmuneRACE study and from 950 to 1,500 subjects provided by 6 global collaborators. The prospective study material was composed of cDNA or gDNA derived from T cells, B-cell-depleted T cells, or PBMCs.

The collaborating institutions used their own protocols to collect whole blood in K2EDTA tubes. For TCRbeta analysis, collaborator samples were shipped as frozen whole blood, as isolated PBMCs, or as DNA extracted from either sample type. From its cysteine to its phenylalanine, the CDR3 spans 17 amino acids. Only the CDR3 DNA stays, 51 bases, in frame from base 1. The germline V gene provides CDR1 SGHTA and CDR2 FQGNSA. V is cut by 4 bases and J by 2 bases, and the space between the germline ends is 18 bases. As concerns this clone: Its specific antigen is unknown. The input lacks base qualities; no much larger clone sits a single base away.

The immunoSEQ Assay, a bias-controlled multiplex PCR, was used to amplify TCRbeta CDR3 regions from genomic DNA. In the authors' own workflow: Within the assay, amplification of reference gene primers was used to estimate how many nucleated cells each sample contained. Sequence reads were collapsed and filtered to measure the absolute abundance of every unique TCRbeta CDR3 rearrangement. For each sample, productive Simpson clonality was calculated as the square root of Simpson's diversity index over productive rearrangements. This immuneACCESS table, as held by TCRdb, lists in-frame sequences with V and J called but not all clones. Of the missing ones, under half trace to an unresolved V gene in checked studies; the others have no known cause. That table is the source of V, J and clone size, and D and trimming were worked out from the DNA. This sample has about 150,000 clones in its table, and roughly 84% of those were observed once. The ten most abundant clones make up roughly 7% of the sample.

What the work shows at the level of the full study, not this receptor alone: Clinical and demographic metadata were provided uncurated, with the amount varying by source and participant.

This sequence originates from a man aged 50-60 years with active or convalescent COVID-19. Sequencing was done on a sample of peripheral blood. The chain joins TRBV7-2 to TRBJ1-3, with the D gene not clear enough to name. The DNA sequence reads TGTGCCAGCAGCTCATCCGTTGTTGGGAGGACTGGAAACACCATATATTTT. Its protein is CASSSSVVGRTGNTIYF.